This T cell receptor (beta chain) was identified during a study of shared T cell receptors in the human thymus (TCRdb year 2021). About the study as a whole: The study examined how the human thymus generates shared, self-reactive T-cell receptor alpha chains.

Library method: the immunoSEQ multiplex PCR assay. TCRdb mirrors the immuneACCESS table, restricted to in-frame sequences. Some clones are absent from its copies; in checked studies, under half trace to an unresolved V gene, and the reason for the others is unknown. In all, the sample holds some 700,000 clones, and approximately 87% of those were seen once. The top ten hold 0.0095% to 0.011% of the sample. In regard to this clone: The antigen this receptor binds is unknown. The record has no base qualities; no much larger clone is one base away.

The CDR3 holds 15 amino acids from the cysteine to the phenylalanine. The read is trimmed to its CDR3 DNA, 45 bases read in frame from base 1. The junction shows trimming of 0 bases on V and 2 bases on J, plus 12 bases between the germline ends. CDR1 and CDR2 are drawn from the germline V gene: SGHRS, YFSETQ. These data were likewise used in another study, on human thymus T cells. Per the second study: Donors were immunologically healthy infants undergoing open corrective cardiac surgery for congenital heart defects in Finland. Thymus tissue was collected as surgical resects that were removed during corrective cardiac surgery. Biased V and J gene segment usage appeared to be present in both thymic and peripheral blood repertoires. The related research found that thymic TCR repertoires overlapped highly between unrelated individuals. TCR alpha and beta repertoires from fewer than ten infant thymus samples and four related peripheral blood samples were characterized in the study. The infant donors were roughly 7 to 250 days old, and the cohort included five to seven males and a couple of females. Thymocytes were released mechanically from tissue and stored at -70 °C as pellets of roughly 8.5-32 million cells. A QIAsymphony instrument was used to extract genomic DNA from the frozen cell pellets. The immunoSEQ multiplex PCR assay was used to amplify the TCRB and TCRAD loci from a standardized amount of quality-controlled genomic DNA. The amplicons spanned the V(D)J region and were long enough to cover the CDR3 and allow V and J genes to be identified. Amplicon sequencing was performed on an Illumina platform through the commercial immunoSEQ service. Primer bias and sequencing errors were corrected as previously described, and TCRAD and TCRB were defined on the basis of the IMGT database. Analysis of the repertoires was done with immunoSEQ Analyzer 3.0 and VDJTools and included basic statistics, V/J segment usage, diversity estimates, rarefaction and pairwise overlap. Chao1, ChaoE, Efron-Thisted, Shannon and inverse Simpson indices were used to estimate diversity, which was also estimated on datasets down-sampled to the smallest sample. Repertoire overlap was assessed by strict matching of CDR3 nucleotide sequence, V gene and J gene, and clustering was done by Jaccard-based multidimensional scaling. On average, roughly 810,000 unique TCRB clonotypes were obtained from thymus samples, compared with 80,000 to 85,000 from blood samples.

The TCR originated in a boy under two years old with a congenital heart defect. Donor details come from another sample of the same person, matched by shared clones. The sample was thymocytes. The chain is assembled from TRBV5-1 and TRBJ2-7; possibly the D gene is TRBD1, per 6 matching bases. In nucleotide form, the sequence is TGCGCCAGCAGCTTGGCCGGGGACAAGACCTACGAGCAGTACTTC. The resulting protein is CASSLAGDKTYEQYF.